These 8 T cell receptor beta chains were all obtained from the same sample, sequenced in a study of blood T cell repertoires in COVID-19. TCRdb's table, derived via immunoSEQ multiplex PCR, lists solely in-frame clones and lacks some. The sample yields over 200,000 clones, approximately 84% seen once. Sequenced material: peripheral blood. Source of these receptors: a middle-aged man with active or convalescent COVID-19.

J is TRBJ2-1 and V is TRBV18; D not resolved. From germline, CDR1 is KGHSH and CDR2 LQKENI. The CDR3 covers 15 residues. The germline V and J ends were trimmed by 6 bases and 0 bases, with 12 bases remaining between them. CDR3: CASSNSRPSYNEQFF. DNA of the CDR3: TGTGCCAGCTCCAACTCGCGGCCCTCCTACAATGAGCAGTTCTTC.

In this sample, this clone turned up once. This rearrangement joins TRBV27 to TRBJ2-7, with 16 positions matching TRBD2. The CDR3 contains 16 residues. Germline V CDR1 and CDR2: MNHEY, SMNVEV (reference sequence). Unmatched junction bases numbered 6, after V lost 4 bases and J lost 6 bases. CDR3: CASSSGLAGGPGEQYF. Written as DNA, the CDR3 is TGTGCCAGCAGTTCGGGACTAGCGGGGGGGCCGGGCGAGCAGTACTTC.

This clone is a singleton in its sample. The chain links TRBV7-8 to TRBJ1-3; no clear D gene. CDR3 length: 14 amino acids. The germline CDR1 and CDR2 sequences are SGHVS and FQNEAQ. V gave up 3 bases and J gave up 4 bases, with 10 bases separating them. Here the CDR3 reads CASSFRGRGNTIYF. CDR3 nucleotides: TGTGCCAGCAGCTTCCGAGGGAGGGGAAACACCATATATTTT.

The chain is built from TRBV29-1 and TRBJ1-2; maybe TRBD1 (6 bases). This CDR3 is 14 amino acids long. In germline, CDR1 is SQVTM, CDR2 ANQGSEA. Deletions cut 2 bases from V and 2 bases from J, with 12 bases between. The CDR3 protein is CSVEMDRPNYGYTF. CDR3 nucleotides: TGCAGCGTTGAAATGGACAGACCCAACTATGGCTACACCTTC. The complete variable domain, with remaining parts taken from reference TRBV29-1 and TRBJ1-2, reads SAVISQKPSRDICQRGTSLTIQCQVDSQVTMMFWYRQQPGQSLTLIATANQGSEATYESGFVIDKFPISRPNLTFSTLTVSNMSPEDSSIYLCSVEMDRPNYGYTFGSGTRLTVV.

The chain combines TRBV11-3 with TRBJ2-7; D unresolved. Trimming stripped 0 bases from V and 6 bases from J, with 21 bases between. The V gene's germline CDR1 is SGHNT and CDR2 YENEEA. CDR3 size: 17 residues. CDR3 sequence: CASSLDFKRVRVSEQYF. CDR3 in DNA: TGTGCCAGCAGCTTAGATTTCAAGAGAGTTCGGGTCTCCGAGCAGTACTTC.

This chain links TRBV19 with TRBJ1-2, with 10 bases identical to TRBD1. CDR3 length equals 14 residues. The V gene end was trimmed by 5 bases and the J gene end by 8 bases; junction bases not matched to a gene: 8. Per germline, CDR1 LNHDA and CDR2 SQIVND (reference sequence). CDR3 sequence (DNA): TGTGCCAGTAGTCCCTCGGACAGGGGGGGCGGCTACACCTTC. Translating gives CASSPSDRGGGYTF.

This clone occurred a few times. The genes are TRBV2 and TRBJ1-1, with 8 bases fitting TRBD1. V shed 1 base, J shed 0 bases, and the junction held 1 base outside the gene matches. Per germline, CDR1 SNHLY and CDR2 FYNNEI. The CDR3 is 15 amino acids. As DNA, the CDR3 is TGTGCCAGCAGTGAAGGACAGGGGTTGAACACTGAAGCTTTCTTT. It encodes CASSEGQGLNTEAFF.

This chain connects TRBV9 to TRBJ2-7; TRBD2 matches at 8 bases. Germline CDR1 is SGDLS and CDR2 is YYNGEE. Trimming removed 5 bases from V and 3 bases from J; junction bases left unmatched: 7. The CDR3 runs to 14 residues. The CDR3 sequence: CASSAGLEGYEQYF. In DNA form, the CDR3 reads TGTGCCAGCAGTGCGGGACTAGAAGGCTACGAGCAGTACTTC.